Listed here are 18 T cell receptor beta chains from one sample, sequenced in a study of tumor-infiltrating lymphocytes in primary liver carcinoma. A constant-region primer primed TCR beta cDNA synthesis from 500 ng of total RNA. Libraries of TCR beta came from three nested multiplex PCR rounds with slightly modified ARM-PCR. The opening two PCR rounds, around 11 cycles each, paired TRBV1-TRBV30 forward primers with a C-beta reverse primer. TCRdb used MiXCR to reprocess the multiplex PCR reads, holding one entry per CDR3 protein. Here the sample spans about 92,000 distinct CDR3 sequences, 55% to 75% being singletons. Co-extraction of both nucleic acids (RNA and DNA) used about 17-31 mg of unsorted bulk tissue. The source material was tumor-adjacent normal liver tissue. The source is a man aged 35-49 years with primary liver carcinoma and hepatitis B virus infection.

In the case of this clonotype: A single base separates this from a much larger clone, so it may be a read error. The genes are TRBV5-4 and TRBJ1-2; D gene ambiguous. The CDR3 has 14 amino acids. CDR1 is SGHNT, CDR2 YYREEE, per germline (reference sequence). Here the CDR3 reads CTSSLGTEQPGYTF. In DNA, the CDR3 is TGTACCAGCAGCTTGGGAACAGAGCAACCTGGCTACACCTTC. The full variable domain, rest sourced from reference TRBV5-4 and TRBJ1-2, is ETGVTQSPTHLIKTRGQQVTLRCSSQSGHNTVSWYQQALGQGPQFIFQYYREEENGRGNFPPRFSGLQFPNYSSELNVNALELDDSALYLCTSSLGTEQPGYTFGSGTRLTVV.

A word on this clonotype: One end of the junction is discordant with germline, which a read error may explain. This rearrangement joins TRBV6-1 to TRBJ2-3; no clear D. This CDR3 comprises 13 residues. CDR1 MNHNS and CDR2 SASEGT come from the germline V gene. The DNA of the CDR3 is TGCGCCAGCAGTGAAATCGCCACAGATATGCAGTATTTT. This gives the protein CASSEIATDMQYF.

The chain links TRBV6-2 or TRBV6-3 to TRBJ2-1; 8 bases match TRBD2. The CDR3 extends over 16 amino acids. The V gene end was trimmed by 9 bases and the J gene end by 7 bases; junction bases not matched to a gene: 17. CDR1 is MNHEY, CDR2 SVGEGT, per germline. CDR3 in amino acids: CASSITGGFFFNEQFF. The CDR3 bases are TGTGCCAGTAGTATAACGGGAGGGTTTTTCTTTAATGAGCAGTTCTTC.

This clonotype was observed a handful of times. A read error may account for a junction end that differs from germline. The rearrangement uses TRBV6-6 and TRBJ2-1, with D possibly TRBD2 on 5 matching bases. There are 16 residues in the CDR3. In germline, CDR1 is MNHNY, CDR2 SVGAGI (reference sequence). The CDR3 loop is CASSYLGNSPYNEQLF. The CDR3 DNA sequence: TGTGCCAGCAGTTACCTCGGGAATTCCCCCTACAATGAACAGCTCTTC.

As regards this clonotype: The junction differs from germline at one of its ends, possibly a read error. The rearrangement uses TRBV11-3 and TRBJ2-3; 8 nucleotides align to TRBD2. Germline-derived CDR1 and CDR2 are SGHNT and YENEEA. The CDR3 runs to 14 residues. The CDR3 spells CASSLSGGTDTRYF. The CDR3 DNA reads TGTGCCAGCAGCCTAAGCGGGGGCACAGATACGCGGTATTTT.

Sample share makes this clonotype medium-sized. The chain uses TRBV11-1 and TRBJ2-3; 8 nucleotides agree with TRBD2. The CDR3 spans 15 residues. V lost 4 bases and J lost 5; bases outside the gene matches: 8. Germline V CDR1 and CDR2: SGHAT, FQDESV (reference sequence). The CDR3 nucleotides are TGTGCCAGCAGCTACGGACTAGCCAGTGAAGATACGCAGTATTTT. Its protein product is CASSYGLASEDTQYF.

Notes on this clonotype: A much larger clone lies a single base off, so this may be a read error. The chain is built from TRBV10-2 and TRBJ2-2; D is uncertain. The CDR3 consists of 17 residues. Germline CDR1 is WSHSY and CDR2 is SAAADI. Trimming pared 4 bases from V and 6 bases from J, leaving 21 bases between. The CDR3 reads CASSVILLLSLAGELFF. The CDR3, as DNA: TGCGCCAGCAGTGTAATCTTACTACTCTCCCTGGCCGGGGAGCTGTTTTTT.

Concerning this clonotype: A single base separates this from a much larger clone, so it may be a read error. The chain is built from TRBV5-3 and TRBJ2-1; 8 bases align to TRBD1. TRBV5-3 is recorded as an ORF, its role being uncertain. V was clipped by 2 bases and J by 2 bases; unmatched bases: 3. The CDR3 consists of 15 residues. The CDR3 loop is CARSFRDRTYNEQFF. CDR3 sequence (DNA): TGTGCCAGAAGCTTCCGGGACAGGACCTACAATGAGCAGTTCTTC.

Worth noting for this clonotype: Because the CDR3 is missing its conserved closing phenylalanine or tryptophan, this is likely a read error. No DNA is shown, since the ends of the CDR3 on it are uncertain; the CDR3 is the one TCRdb lists. The chain combines TRBV11-2 with TRBJ1-5; TRBD1 is taken as the D call from the table, unchecked against the DNA. Ends included, the CDR3 has 15 residues. CDR1 and CDR2 from the germline V gene are SGHAT and FQNNGV. Here the CDR3 reads CASSGTGGSNQPQHC.

On this clonotype itself: The junction shows a germline mismatch at one end, possibly a read error. The chain recombines TRBV11-2 with TRBJ2-1; 7 bases map to TRBD2. CDR3 length: 16 residues. Per germline, CDR1 SGHAT and CDR2 FQNNGV. The CDR3 sequence: CADSLNIRLAMGEHFF. In nucleotides, the CDR3 is TGTGCCGACAGCTTGAATATCAGACTAGCCATGGGTGAGCACTTCTTC.

This clonotype showed up many times. The chain recombines TRBV12-3 or TRBV12-4 with TRBJ2-7, with unresolved D. Trimming removed 5 bases from V and 2 bases from J, with 10 bases in between. CDR3 size: 13 residues. The CDR3 loop reads CASSASAPYEQYF. CDR3 coding DNA: TGTGCCAGCAGTGCTTCAGCCCCCTACGAGCAGTACTTC.

Comment on this clonotype: It is likely a read error, because the conserved phenylalanine at the end of the CDR3 is missing. The V call is TRBV29-1, the J call TRBJ1-1, with 8 bases identical to TRBD1. Germline V gene sequence: CDR1 SQVTM, CDR2 ANQGSEA. J was trimmed by 7 bases and V by 5 bases; bases with no gene match: 9. The CDR3 is 13 amino acids. In nucleotides, the CDR3 is TGCAGCGTTCAGGACAGGGAAGCCATTGAAGCTTTCTCT. Amino acids: CSVQDREAIEAFS.

This clonotype turned up a few times. The final CDR3 position lacks the conserved phenylalanine or tryptophan, pointing to a likely read error. V is TRBV28 and J is TRBJ2-7; 11 bases align to TRBD2. Germline CDR1 and CDR2: MDHEN and SYDVKM. The CDR3 length is 13 residues. J lost 4 bases, V lost 10 bases, and 6 bases had no gene match. CDR3 bases: TGTGCCACCCTAGCGGGAGGACAATACGAGCAGTACTCC. Translating it yields CATLAGGQYEQYS.

As to this clonotype: This may be a read error, as it is one base from a much larger clone. This chain joins TRBV7-9 and TRBJ2-1, with D perhaps TRBD1 (6 bases). This CDR3 is built from 16 residues. The germline CDR1 and CDR2 sequences are SEHNR and FQNEAQ (reference sequence). V dropped 1 base and J dropped 6 bases, with 16 bases sitting between them. The CDR3 here is CASSLGCWGQTNEQFF. For the CDR3, the DNA is TGTGCCAGCAGCTTAGGATGCTGGGGGCAGACCAATGAGCAGTTCTTC.

Concerning this clonotype itself: Sequence at one end of the junction differs from germline and may be a read error. This sequence joins TRBV11-2 and TRBJ2-3; 9 bases are a match to TRBD2. The CDR3 consists of 16 residues. The germline CDR1 and CDR2 sequences are SGHAT and FQNNGV. CDR3 DNA: TGTGCCACCAGCCCCCCGACTAGCGGCAGCACAGATATACAGTATTTT. Translating gives CATSPPTSGSTDIQYF.

A word on this clonotype: A junction boundary mismatches the germline segment, possibly from a read error. The gene calls are TRBV11-2 and TRBJ2-7; tentatively, D is TRBD1 or TRBD2 (5 bases each). The CDR3 sequence is 15 residues long. Germline V gene lookup returns CDR1 SGHAT and CDR2 FQNNGV. CDR3 sequence: CASSPGPGTTYERYF. In nucleotides, the CDR3 is TGTGCCAGCAGCCCAGGGCCGGGGACGACCTATGAGCGGTACTTC.

Comments on this clonotype: This may be a read error: a much more frequent sequence differs by one nucleotide. The rearrangement links TRBV5-6 to TRBJ2-7; D is ambiguous. Trimming cost V 4 bases and J 3 bases, with 11 bases left between them. Germline V gene sequence: CDR1 SGHDT, CDR2 YYEEEE. The length of the CDR3 is 13 residues. In DNA, the CDR3 is TGTGCCAGCAGCCTTATCGATGGCTACGAGCAGTACTTC. It specifies CASSLIDGYEQYF.

Note on this clonotype: The conserved phenylalanine or tryptophan normally closing the CDR3 is absent here, so this likely arose from a read error. V is TRBV7-9 and J is TRBJ2-4, with D tentatively TRBD2 (6 bases). CDR3 length: 16 residues. Germline CDR1 SEHNR, CDR2 FQNEAQ (reference sequence). DNA for the CDR3: TGTGCCAGCAGCTCACCAGCGGAGGGGTCCAAAAACCTTCAGTACTCC. It translates to CASSSPAEGSKNLQYS.